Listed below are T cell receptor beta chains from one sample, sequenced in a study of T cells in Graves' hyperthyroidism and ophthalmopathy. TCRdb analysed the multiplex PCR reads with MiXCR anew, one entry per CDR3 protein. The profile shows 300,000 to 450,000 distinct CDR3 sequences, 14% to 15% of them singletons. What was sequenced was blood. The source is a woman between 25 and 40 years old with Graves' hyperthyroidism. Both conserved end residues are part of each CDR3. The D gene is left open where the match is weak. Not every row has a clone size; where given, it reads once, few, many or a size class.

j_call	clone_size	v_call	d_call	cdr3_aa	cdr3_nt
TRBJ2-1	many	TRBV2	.	CASREEAFGNEQFF	TGTGCCAGCAGGGAGGAGGCGTTCGGCAATGAGCAGTTCTTC
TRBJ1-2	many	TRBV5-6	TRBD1	CASSETGGLRDYGYTF	TGTGCCAGCAGCGAGACAGGGGGATTAAGGGACTATGGCTACACCTTC
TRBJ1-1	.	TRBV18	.	CASSPLTARNTEAFF	TGTGCCAGCTCACCACTAACCGCTCGGAACACTGAAGCTTTCTTT
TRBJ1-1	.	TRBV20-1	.	CSARDSGAHTEAFF	TGCAGTGCTAGAGATTCGGGGGCGCACACTGAAGCTTTCTTT
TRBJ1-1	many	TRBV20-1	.	CSARDPRGGTTEAFF	TGCAGTGCTAGAGATCCCCGGGGGGGTACCACTGAAGCTTTCTTT
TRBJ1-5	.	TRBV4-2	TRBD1	CASSKGTGDDQPQHF	TGTGCCAGCAGCAAGGGGACAGGGGATGATCAGCCCCAGCATTTT
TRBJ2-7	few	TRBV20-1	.	CSAFPRGDYEQYF	TGCAGTGCTTTCCCCCGGGGAGACTACGAGCAGTACTTC
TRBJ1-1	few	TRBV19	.	CASSIAQETEAFF	TGTGCCAGTAGTATAGCCCAAGAGACTGAAGCTTTCTTT
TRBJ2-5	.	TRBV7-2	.	CASSPTSRETQYF	TGTGCCAGCAGCCCGACTTCCAGGGAGACCCAGTACTTC
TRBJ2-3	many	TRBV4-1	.	CASSQEEGPDTQYF	TGCGCCAGCAGCCAAGAAGAAGGGCCCGATACGCAGTATTTT
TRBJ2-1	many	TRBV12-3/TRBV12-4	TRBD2	CASSPGTSSYNEQFF	TGTGCCAGCAGCCCCGGGACTAGCTCCTACAATGAGCAGTTCTTC
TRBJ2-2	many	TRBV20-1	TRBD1	CSATQGAGTGELFF	TGCAGTGCTACTCAGGGGGCGGGCACCGGGGAGCTGTTTTTT
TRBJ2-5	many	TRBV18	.	CASSRQIQETQYF	TGTGCCAGCTCCCGACAGATACAAGAGACCCAGTACTTC
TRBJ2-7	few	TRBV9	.	CASSVALGTYEQYF	TGTGCCAGCAGCGTAGCCCTTGGAACCTACGAGCAGTACTTC
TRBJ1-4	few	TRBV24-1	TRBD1	CATSDPRGTGEKLFF	TGTGCCACCAGTGATCCCAGGGGGACTGGGGAAAAACTGTTTTTT
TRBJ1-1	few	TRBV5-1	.	CASSLDPGARTFFF	TGCGCCAGCAGCTTGGATCCGGGTGCCCGAACTTTTTTCTTT
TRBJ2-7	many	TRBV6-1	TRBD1	CASSEVDREWYEQYF	TGTGCCAGCAGTGAAGTAGACAGGGAATGGTACGAGCAGTACTTC
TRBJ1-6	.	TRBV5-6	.	CASSLWRGNSPLHF	TGTGCCAGCAGCTTGTGGCGGGGAAATTCACCCCTCCACTTT
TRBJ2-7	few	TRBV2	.	CASSYSWGDEQYF	TGTGCCAGCAGTTACTCTTGGGGAGACGAGCAGTACTTC
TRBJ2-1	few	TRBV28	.	CASSLGIGTIDEQFF	TGTGCCAGCAGTTTAGGGATCGGGACAATCGATGAGCAGTTCTTC
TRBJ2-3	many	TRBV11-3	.	CASSLAHGYTDTQYF	TGTGCCAGCAGCTTAGCCCATGGGTACACAGATACGCAGTATTTT
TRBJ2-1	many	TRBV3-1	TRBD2	CASSQEGGSRNEQFF	TGTGCCAGCAGCCAAGAAGGCGGGAGTCGCAATGAGCAGTTCTTC
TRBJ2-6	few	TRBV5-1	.	CATRDSGANVLTF	TGCGCCACCAGGGACTCTGGGGCCAACGTCCTGACTTTC
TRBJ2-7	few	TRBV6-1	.	CASGSGLGYEQYF	TGTGCCAGCGGCTCAGGGTTAGGGTACGAGCAGTACTTC
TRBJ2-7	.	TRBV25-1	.	CASSDRVAREQYF	TGTGCCAGCAGTGACAGGGTAGCGAGAGAGCAGTACTTC
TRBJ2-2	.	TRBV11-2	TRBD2	CASSFVSAGGHTGELFF	TGTGCCAGCAGTTTTGTCTCAGCGGGAGGTCACACCGGGGAGCTGTTTTTT
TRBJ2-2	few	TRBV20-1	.	CSARLSGLTGELFF	TGCAGTGCTCGACTCAGCGGGTTGACCGGGGAGCTGTTTTTT
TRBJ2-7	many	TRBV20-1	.	CSARAGTSYEQYF	TGCAGTGCTAGAGCCGGGACCTCCTACGAGCAGTACTTC
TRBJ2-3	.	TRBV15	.	CATSAPGLRTDTQYF	TGTGCCACCAGCGCCCCGGGACTTCGCACAGATACGCAGTATTTT
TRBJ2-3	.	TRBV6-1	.	CATTDGSTDTQYF	TGTGCCACCACCGACGGGAGCACAGATACGCAGTATTTT
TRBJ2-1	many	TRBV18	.	CASSPLRNSYNEQFF	TGTGCCAGCTCACCATTGAGGAACTCCTACAATGAGCAGTTCTTC
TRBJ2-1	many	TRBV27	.	CASSLYLSDEQFF	TGTGCCAGCAGTTTGTACCTAAGTGATGAGCAGTTCTTC
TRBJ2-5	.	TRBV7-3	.	CASSLGRRRPQETQYF	TGTGCCAGCAGCTTAGGGCGTCGGAGGCCCCAAGAGACCCAGTACTTC
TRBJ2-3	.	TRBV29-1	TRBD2	CSVHGGVGAQDTQYF	TGCAGCGTTCACGGGGGGGTGGGGGCCCAAGATACGCAGTATTTT
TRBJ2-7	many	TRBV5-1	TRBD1	CASSQGQGGYEQYF	TGTGCCAGCAGCCAAGGACAGGGGGGCTACGAGCAGTACTTC
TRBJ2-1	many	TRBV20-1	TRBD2	CSASSFGASGSNNEQFF	TGCAGTGCTAGTAGCTTTGGGGCTAGCGGGAGTAACAATGAGCAGTTCTTC